The sequence of this TCR beta chain was determined in a study of blood T cell repertoires in COVID-19. Study context: The United States, Italy and Spain were the sources of the acute and convalescent COVID-19 samples. T cells, B-cell-depleted T cells, or PBMCs provided the cDNA or gDNA that served as material.

In the original processing: Estimates of nucleated cell counts were drawn from the amplification of reference gene primers. Assay used: immunoSEQ multiplex PCR; TCRdb lists only in-frame clones, some missing. That table is the source of V, J and clone size, and D and trimming were worked out from the DNA. In the table there are roughly 240,000 clones, roughly 80% of which are singletons. This CDR3 is built from 16 residues. Germline-derived CDR1 and CDR2 are SNHLY and FYNNEI. V shed 6 bases and J 4 bases; nucleotides not matched to a gene: 14. The chain links TRBV2 to TRBJ2-7, with TRBD1 matching over 8 bases. Sequenced input: peripheral blood. This sequence originates from a man between 60 and 75 years old who had recovered from COVID-19. The CDR3 nucleotides are TGTGCCAGCAGGAGGGTCAAGGCAGGGGGCGGATACGAGCAGTACTTC. This translates into CASRRVKAGGGYEQYF.